The rows below give T cell receptor beta chains drawn from one sample of a study of breast tumors, draining lymph nodes, adjacent tissues. TCRdb re-derived calls from the multiplex PCR reads in MiXCR, one entry per CDR3 protein. The table shows roughly 130,000 distinct CDR3 sequences, with around a third occurring only once. The specimen sequenced was axillary lymph node tissue. These receptors were taken from a female donor with breast cancer. Some clones in this sample may be carry-over from other donors' samples. CDR3s include the opening cysteine and the closing phenylalanine or tryptophan.

TRBV20-1	TRBJ2-3	CSARDLGNGSTDTQYF
TRBV9	TRBJ1-3	CASSVRDGHSGNTIYF
TRBV29-1	TRBJ2-7	CSVEGRPYEQYF
TRBV7-2	TRBJ1-5	CASSPRAGEAPNQPQHF
TRBV9	TRBJ2-5	CASSVAGVGETQYF
TRBV5-5	TRBJ1-1	CASSSQPDMNTEAFF
TRBV28	TRBJ1-2	CAAQGNYGYTF
TRBV5-1	TRBJ2-3	CASSIDSDTQYF
TRBV20-1	TRBJ1-6	CSVSGTVNSPLHF
TRBV20-1	TRBJ2-3	CSARDWGRGSTDTQYF
TRBV28	TRBJ2-3	CACSRTSGGTDTQYF
TRBV28	TRBJ1-6	CASTTGGLRSPLHF
TRBV7-9	TRBJ2-3	CASWGDTQYF
TRBV5-1	TRBJ2-3	CASSARDASLNTDTQYF
TRBV20-1	TRBJ1-4	CSAFNEKLFF
TRBV7-2	TRBJ1-6	CASSLARTANSPLHF
TRBV19	TRBJ2-1	CASSIGTVFSSSYNEQFF
TRBV7-6	TRBJ2-7	CASSSRQGGSHEQYF
TRBV7-9	TRBJ2-5	CASSLSLIATEETQYF
TRBV5-8	TRBJ1-4	CASSRPGQAEKLFF
TRBV6-5	TRBJ2-7	CASSYRGQGAEIYEQYF
TRBV11-2	TRBJ1-2	CASSSISPSTGRNGYTF
TRBV6-5	TRBJ1-2	CASSYYRMSILSF
TRBV7-7	TRBJ2-5	CASSPIAGGETQYF
TRBV5-8	TRBJ1-2	CASSLRGHGNGYTF
TRBV6-5	TRBJ1-4	CASSPTTGANEKLFF
TRBV3-1	TRBJ1-1	CASSQNRDYTEAFF
TRBV29-1	TRBJ2-4	CSVEDKGNIQYF
TRBV20-1	TRBJ2-1	CSARVAGFDGPYNEQFF
TRBV9	TRBJ2-2	CASGKGTGGIGELFF
TRBV2	TRBJ2-1	CASRGTGYNEQFF
TRBV12-3/TRBV12-4	TRBJ1-6	CASSWDRFVAPLHF
TRBV6-2/TRBV6-3	TRBJ2-1	CASSYTSGSYNEQFF
TRBV7-9	TRBJ1-2	CTSSDNRGRGYGYPF
TRBV9	TRBJ1-2	CASSVDGTGNYGYTF
TRBV4-2	TRBJ2-7	CASSLGRQGADEQYF
TRBV5-5	TRBJ1-2	CASSPRGQGALYGYTF
TRBV7-9	TRBJ2-7	CASSFYICSARDLAGGLYEQYF
TRBV20-1	TRBJ1-5	CSARDPGQVNQPQHF
TRBV7-8	TRBJ2-1	CASSLDQQGWGYNEQFF
TRBV5-6	TRBJ1-2	CASSLGGVRYGYTF
TRBV7-3	TRBJ1-6	CASSHDPRNSPLHF
TRBV11-3	TRBJ2-5	CASSLGTGAYNETQYF
TRBV6-5	TRBJ1-2	CASSYVGLYGYTF
TRBV20-1	TRBJ2-1	CSARAAGGQLSYNEQFF
TRBV12-3/TRBV12-4	TRBJ1-2	CASSLDGTYGYTF
TRBV10-1	TRBJ1-1	CASTIGLGVKGNTEAFF
TRBV7-8	TRBJ1-2	CASSLGADYDHTF
TRBV2	TRBJ1-5	CASSESVPGTRVNQPQHF
TRBV12-3/TRBV12-4	TRBJ1-2	CASSSFGGANYGYTF
TRBV4-3	TRBJ2-2	CASSQDWAGANTGELFF
TRBV6-1	TRBJ2-1	CASSDRTGEQFF
TRBV19	TRBJ2-3	CARPTENTDTQYF
TRBV24-1	TRBJ2-1	CATSDRTGRDEQFF
TRBV5-1	TRBJ1-1	CASSLLVANTEAFF
TRBV3-1	TRBJ1-6	CASSRDRASPLHF
TRBV14	TRBJ1-2	CASSWTEVYGYTF
TRBV2	TRBJ1-5	CASRRDTRNQPQHF